This note documents a single T cell receptor beta chain sequence. Antigen unknown. The data were obtained in a study of OX40 agonist ivuxolimab in advanced cancers. Across the study: Treatment of patients was with ivuxolimab, an agonistic anti-OX40 (CD134) antibody. Broader study findings: Low levels of normalized T-cell clonal expansion also appeared in some nonresponders.

This CDR3 has 13 residues. Germline CDR1 is SNHLY and CDR2 is FYNNEI. Trimming removed 7 bases from V and 1 base from J, with 11 bases in between. Libraries were prepared by immunoSEQ multiplex PCR; TCRdb keeps only in-frame clonotypes and omits some of them. Of some 19,000 clones detected, 88% appear once; the ten largest clones hold roughly 10%. Patients were ruled out by autoimmune disease history or systemic immunosuppression. The chain combines TRBV2 with TRBJ2-7, with D possibly being TRBD2 (6 bases). The receptor was isolated from an adult with an advanced solid tumor such as melanoma, head and neck, liver or kidney cancer. The sample in question was CD4+ or CD8+ T cells sorted from blood, obtained in a trial of the OX40 agonist ivuxolimab. As DNA, the CDR3 is TGTGCCAGCACGGGGGTCCCTTCCTACGAGCAGTACTTC. Protein sequence: CASTGVPSYEQYF. The whole variable domain, filled in from reference TRBV2 and TRBJ2-7, reads EPEVTQTPSHQVTQMGQEVILRCVPISNHLYFYWYRQILGQKVEFLVSFYNNEISEKSEIFDDQFSVERPDGSNFTLKIRSTKLEDSAMYFCASTGVPSYEQYFGPGTRLTVT.